The TCR beta chain under discussion was sequenced for a study of STAT3 mutations in large granular lymphocyte leukemia. Sequencing used immunoSEQ multiplex PCR; TCRdb keeps in-frame clones, though not all of them. This repertoire shows some 30,000 clones, approximately 83% found once; its top ten account for about 13%. The CDR3 spans 15 residues. The V gene's germline CDR1 is SEHNR and CDR2 FQNEAQ (reference sequence). Trimming shortened V by 5 bases and J by 0 bases, and 12 bases separated the two germline ends. The sample holds one count of this clone. No antigen is known for it. Study-level results: A small but highly pathogenic clone may have been missed. Every T-cell large granular lymphocyte leukemia patient had at least one immunodominant TCR beta clonotype.

The sample comprised peripheral blood mononuclear cells. The TCR comes from a man between 60 and 70 years old with T-cell large granular lymphocyte leukemia. Some clones in this sample may be carry-over from other donors' samples. The chain joins TRBV7-9 to TRBJ2-3; D might be TRBD1 or TRBD2, each matching 5 bases. The CDR3 here is CASSGTRASTDTQYF. In DNA form, the CDR3 reads TGTGCCAGCAGCGGGACCCGTGCTAGCACAGATACGCAGTATTTT. The entire variable domain, with the rest obtained from reference TRBV7-9 and TRBJ2-3, is as follows: DTGVSQNPRHKITKRGQNVTFRCDPISEHNRLYWYRQTLGQGPEFLTYFQNEAQLEKSRLLSDRFSAERPKGSFSTLEIQRTEQGDSAMYLCASSGTRASTDTQYFGPGTRLTVL.